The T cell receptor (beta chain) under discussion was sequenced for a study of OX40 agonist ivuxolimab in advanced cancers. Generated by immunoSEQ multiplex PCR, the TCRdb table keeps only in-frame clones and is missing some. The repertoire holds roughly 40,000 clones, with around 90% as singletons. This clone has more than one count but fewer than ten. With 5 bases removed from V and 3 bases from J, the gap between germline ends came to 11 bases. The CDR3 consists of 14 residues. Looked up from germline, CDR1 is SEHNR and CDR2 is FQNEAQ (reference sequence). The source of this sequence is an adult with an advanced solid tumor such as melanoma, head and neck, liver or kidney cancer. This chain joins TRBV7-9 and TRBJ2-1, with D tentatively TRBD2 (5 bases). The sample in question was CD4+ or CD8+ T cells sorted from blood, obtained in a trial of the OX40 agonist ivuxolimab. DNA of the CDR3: TGTGCCAGCAGCCTACTAGAGGTCTACAATGAGCAGTTCTTC. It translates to CASSLLEVYNEQFF.